Presented here are 13 T cell receptor beta chains from one specimen sequenced in a study of cytomegalovirus exposure and HLA in healthy donors. PCR employed 60 Vbeta and 13 Jbeta primers. The table came from immunoSEQ multiplex PCR; TCRdb's copy has only in-frame clones and leaves some out. The data show under 200,000 clones, with approximately 79% seen just once and about 14% held by the top ten. The sample taken for sequencing was PBMCs. The receptors stem from a man aged 50 or older in good health and CMV-seropositive.

J is TRBJ2-1 and V is TRBV5-1, with 10 positions matching TRBD1. The CDR3 is made up of 16 amino acids. The ends lost 6 bases at V and 7 bases at J; junction bases unmatched: 13. The germline V gene has CDR1 SGHRS and CDR2 YFSETQ. As DNA, the CDR3 is TGCGCCAGCACCCCACTTATGGGACAGGGGAGGAATGAGCAGTTCTTC. Translated, it gives CASTPLMGQGRNEQFF.

The genes are TRBV15 and TRBJ2-1; 8 bases line up with TRBD2. The length of the CDR3 is 17 residues. Germline V gene lookup returns CDR1 LNHNV and CDR2 YYDKDF (reference sequence). The V and J ends lost 0 bases and 10 bases, in that order; junction bases with no gene match: 14. The CDR3, as DNA: TGTGCCACCAGCAGAGATAAAGGGACTAGGCCTCTGGCGGAGCAGTTCTTC. This sequence encodes CATSRDKGTRPLAEQFF.

The V and J genes are TRBV5-6 and TRBJ1-4; the D gene is possibly TRBD1 (6 bases). CDR3 length: 13 residues. CDR1 and CDR2 (germline): SGHDT, YYEEEE. V lost 5 bases, J lost 1 base, and 6 bases lay in between. In DNA form, the CDR3 reads TGTGCCAGCAGGGACAGAACTAATGAAAAACTGTTTTTT. This codes for CASRDRTNEKLFF.

The rearrangement uses TRBV28 and TRBJ1-4, with D tentatively TRBD1 (5 bases). CDR3 length equals 17 residues. The V and J ends lost 6 bases and 3 bases respectively, with 20 bases between them. Germline lookup yields CDR1 MDHEN and CDR2 SYDVKM. As DNA, the CDR3 is TGTGCCAGCAGGGGCCCCAGGGCCCTGCTTTCTAATGAAAAACTGTTTTTT. It yields the protein CASRGPRALLSNEKLFF.

This chain connects TRBV28 to TRBJ1-2, with D possibly being TRBD1 (6 bases). Trimming cost V 5 bases and J 8 bases, with 15 bases left between them. This CDR3 contains 13 residues. Germline lookup yields CDR1 MDHEN and CDR2 SYDVKM. DNA for the CDR3: TGTGCCAGCAGTCAGCAGGGGCCAGGGGGCTACACCTTC. It translates to CASSQQGPGGYTF.

The chain combines TRBV6-5 with TRBJ2-7, with D uncertain. CDR1 and CDR2 (germline): MNHEY, SVGAGI. CDR3 size: 14 residues. Deletions cut 4 bases from V and 0 bases from J, with 10 bases between. The CDR3 DNA follows: TGTGCCAGCAGTTTAAAACAGAGCTCCTACGAGCAGTACTTC. This sequence encodes CASSLKQSSYEQYF.

CDR3 sequence reads: CASSPQGLEPQHF. The CDR3 coding sequence is TGTGCCAGCAGCCCACAGGGCTTGGAGCCCCAGCATTTT. The chain employs TRBV5-5 and TRBJ1-5; tentatively, D is TRBD1 (6 bases). Trimming took off 4 bases at V and 8 bases at J, with 13 bases between the two ends. This CDR3 is 13 amino acids long. The germline gives CDR1 SGHKS, CDR2 YYEKEE (reference sequence).

This sequence joins TRBV6-5 and TRBJ2-7, with 7 positions matching TRBD1. Germline CDR1 and CDR2: MNHEY and SVGAGI. The CDR3 consists of 13 residues. V lost 5 bases, J lost 3 bases, and 4 bases stayed unmatched. As DNA, the CDR3 is TGTGCCAGCAGTCCCGGGACAGACTACGAGCAGTACTTC. Residues: CASSPGTDYEQYF.

This clone came up a few times. The CDR3 loop reads CASSQGTGNWGSQPQHF. For the CDR3, the DNA is TGCGCCAGCAGCCAAGGGACAGGGAATTGGGGTAGTCAGCCCCAGCATTTT. The chain combines TRBV4-3 with TRBJ1-5, with 8 bases identical to TRBD1. The length of the CDR3 is 17 residues. V lost 1 base, J lost 6 bases, and 11 bases stayed unmatched. Germline CDR1 reads LGHNA; CDR2 reads YSLEER.

This CDR3 is CASSLDSGGGTDTQYF. The CDR3 DNA follows: TGCGCCAGCAGCTTGGATAGCGGGGGGGGCACAGATACGCAGTATTTT. This chain connects TRBV5-1 to TRBJ2-3, with 11 bases identical to TRBD2. This CDR3 region has 16 residues. After removal of 0 bases from V and 1 base from J, the junction contained 1 base not matched to a gene. CDR1 and CDR2 (germline): SGHRS, YFSETQ.

The gene calls are TRBV5-4 and TRBJ2-2, with a tentative D call TRBD1 (6 bases). This CDR3 region has 16 residues. CDR1 is SGHNT and CDR2 is YYREEE in the germline V gene (reference sequence). V was trimmed by 1 base and J by 7 bases, leaving 17 bases between them. CDR3: CASSLSGRGRGGELFF. The CDR3 nucleotides read TGTGCCAGCAGCTTGTCGGGCAGGGGAAGGGGCGGGGAGCTGTTTTTT.

The CDR3 is CASSGQLFYEQYV. The CDR3, as DNA: TGTGCCAGCAGTGGACAGCTATTTTACGAGCAGTACGTC. The chain employs TRBV6-1 and TRBJ2-7, with TRBD1 as a possible D gene (5 bases). V lost 4 bases and J lost 4, with 11 bases in between. This CDR3 has 13 residues. Germline CDR1 MNHNS, CDR2 SASEGT.

CDR3 residues: CSVAQNSNQPQHF. The CDR3 DNA sequence: TGCAGCGTTGCCCAAAATAGCAATCAGCCCCAGCATTTT. J is TRBJ1-5 and V is TRBV29-1; D is undetermined. The CDR3 loop spans 13 amino acids. V was clipped by 4 bases and J by 0 bases, with 7 bases between them. Germline CDR1 and CDR2: SQVTM and ANQGSEA.